This T cell receptor (beta chain) was profiled in a study of cytomegalovirus exposure and HLA in healthy donors. In the PCR, 60 Vbeta and 13 Jbeta primers were used. Clones were sequenced by immunoSEQ multiplex PCR, and TCRdb holds only the in-frame ones, with some missing. The sample carries 150,000 to 200,000 clones, 75% to 85% recorded once. J lost 8 bases, V lost 3 bases, and 3 bases had no gene match. The CDR3 length is 12 residues. In germline, CDR1 is GTSNPN, CDR2 SVGIG (reference sequence). The chain employs TRBV30 and TRBJ1-1; 10 bases align to TRBD1. The receptor comes from a woman between 18 and 30 years old in good health and CMV-seropositive. Material: PBMCs. The CDR3 nucleotides are TGTGCCTGGAGGTCGGACAGGGGGGAAGCTTTCTTT. Its translation: CAWRSDRGEAFF.